Shown below are 11 T cell receptor beta chains from a single sample sequenced in a study of blood T cell repertoires in COVID-19. The method was immunoSEQ multiplex PCR; TCRdb's version includes in-frame clones alone and lacks a portion of them. Of 120,000 to 150,000 clones listed, roughly 79% are singletons. The sequenced sample was peripheral blood. Receptors originate from a human donor with acute or convalescent COVID-19. The donor label of this sample is uncertain.

The chain is built from TRBV30 and TRBJ1-3; D remains unclear. With 3 bases removed from V and 4 bases from J, the gap between germline ends came to 10 bases. The CDR3 totals 13 residues. Germline values: CDR1 GTSNPN, CDR2 SVGIG (reference sequence). CDR3 protein: CAWSRGFGNTIYF. CDR3 nucleotide sequence: TGTGCCTGGAGCCGGGGTTTCGGAAACACCATATATTTT.

This sequence joins TRBV6-2 or TRBV6-3 and TRBJ1-5, with D perhaps matching TRBD1 (5 bases). Germline V CDR1 and CDR2: MNHEY, SVGEGT. The CDR3 has 14 residues. With 4 bases removed from V and 3 bases from J, the gap between germline ends came to 10 bases. The CDR3 nucleotides are TGTGCCAGCAGTTTCTGGGGCCTCAATCAGCCCCAGCATTTT. It specifies CASSFWGLNQPQHF.

This chain uses TRBV19 with TRBJ1-6, with 7 bases matching TRBD1. The germline V gene has CDR1 LNHDA and CDR2 SQIVND (reference sequence). CDR3 size: 14 residues. Trimming removed 6 bases from V and 7 bases from J; junction bases left unmatched: 6. CDR3: CASRKGAKNSPLHF. DNA for the CDR3: TGTGCCAGTAGGAAGGGGGCGAAAAATTCACCCCTCCACTTT.

V gene TRBV5-1 combines with J gene TRBJ1-1, with D unresolved. The germline V and J ends were trimmed by 0 bases and 2 bases, with 5 bases remaining between them. Germline V gives CDR1 SGHRS, CDR2 YFSETQ. This CDR3 has 13 residues. CDR3 bases: TGCGCCAGCAGCTTGGCAGATAACACTGAAGCTTTCTTT. This sequence encodes CASSLADNTEAFF.

The chain combines TRBV5-6 with TRBJ2-1; tentatively, D is TRBD2 (7 bases). Germline CDR1 and CDR2: SGHDT and YYEEEE. This CDR3 comprises 17 residues. Deletions cut 4 bases from V and 2 bases from J, with 19 bases between. The CDR3 reads CASSPAGARGTYNEQFF. DNA of the CDR3: TGTGCCAGCAGCCCGGCGGGGGCGAGGGGGACCTACAATGAGCAGTTCTTC.

The chain is built from TRBV19 and TRBJ1-1, with TRBD1 as a possible D gene (6 bases). V was pared by 5 bases and J by 6 bases, with 19 bases between. From germline, CDR1 is LNHDA and CDR2 SQIVND (reference sequence). The CDR3 loop spans 15 amino acids. The DNA for the CDR3 is TGTGCCAGTAGTGGCCCTACAGGGTTCTTTTCTGAAGCTTTCTTT. Translating gives CASSGPTGFFSEAFF.

This rearrangement joins TRBV6-5 to TRBJ2-5; D is possibly TRBD1 (5 bases). The CDR3 is made up of 13 amino acids. From germline, CDR1 is MNHEY and CDR2 SVGAGI. V shed 7 bases and J shed 5 bases, with 14 bases lying between them. This CDR3 reads CASKPGLMETQYF. In DNA form, the CDR3 reads TGTGCCAGCAAGCCAGGGCTGATGGAGACCCAGTACTTC.

This sequence joins TRBV13 and TRBJ1-6; 7 nucleotides line up with TRBD1. Per the germline V gene, CDR1 is PRHDT and CDR2 is FYEKMQ (reference sequence). The CDR3 has 19 amino acids. V lost 4 bases and J lost 0; bases outside the gene matches: 12. The DNA of the CDR3 is TGTGCCAGCAGCTCCCGGGACAGAGCCAAAAGCTCCTATAATTCACCCCTCCACTTT. Its translation is CASSSRDRAKSSYNSPLHF.

This chain links TRBV19 with TRBJ1-2, with 10 bases lining up with TRBD1. The CDR3 is 15 residues long. Germline V gene data show CDR1 as LNHDA and CDR2 as SQIVND (reference sequence). V shed 6 bases, J shed 5 bases, and the junction held 9 bases outside the gene matches. The CDR3 reads CASSRTGTGEYGYTF. The CDR3, as DNA: TGTGCCAGTAGCAGAACCGGGACAGGGGAATATGGCTACACCTTC. Together with reference TRBV19 and TRBJ1-2, the CDR3 gives the full variable domain: DGGITQSPKYLFRKEGQNVTLSCEQNLNHDAMYWYRQDPGQGLRLIYYSQIVNDFQKGDIAEGYSVSREKKESFPLTVTSAQKNPTAFYLCASSRTGTGEYGYTFGSGTRLTVV.

The chain joins TRBV18 to TRBJ2-7; weak D call: TRBD1 (5 bases). The CDR3 covers 13 residues. Germline CDR1 and CDR2: KGHSH and LQKENI. V was cut by 6 bases and J by 7 bases, with 16 bases left in between. The CDR3 DNA follows: TGTGCCAGCTCGCGTGAACAGGATTTAGAGCAGTACGTC. This codes for CASSREQDLEQYV.

CDR3 amino acids: CASSPLKSDRAYTGELFF. DNA of the CDR3: TGCGCCAGCAGCCCCCTCAAATCTGACAGGGCTTACACCGGGGAGCTGTTTTTT. The V and J genes are TRBV5-1 and TRBJ2-2; 7 bases match TRBD1. V was pared by 4 bases and J by 3 bases, with 15 bases of the junction left unmatched. This CDR3 region has 18 residues. Germline V CDR1 and CDR2: SGHRS, YFSETQ.